This T cell receptor beta chain stems from a study of T cells in Graves' hyperthyroidism and ophthalmopathy (dated by TCRdb to the late 2010s). For the study in its entirety: Peripheral blood samples were taken at initial diagnosis, before any treatment was given. In about six Graves' hyperthyroidism patients, the study also compared T-cell repertoires from thyroid tissue with T-cell repertoires from blood. The 100 discovery patients were randomly divided into training and test sets at a 7:3 ratio. Once sampling was done, hyperthyroidism patients were given methimazole at a starting dose of 30 mg daily, whereas ophthalmopathy patients were given high-dose intravenous methylprednisolone. An independent validation cohort of 18 to 20 hyperthyroidism patients and roughly 16 patients who later progressed to ophthalmopathy tested prospective prediction of ophthalmopathy. A discovery cohort of about a hundred patients, about 44 with Graves' ophthalmopathy and approximately 60 with stable Graves' hyperthyroidism, was used to find distinguishing TCR V-J signatures. The paper describes TCR Vbeta CDR3 sequencing of about 140 peripheral blood samples, made up of about 41 ophthalmopathy patients, 70 to 75 hyperthyroidism patients and roughly 17 progressor patients. The investigation overall reported the following: In validation, progression to ophthalmopathy was predicted by the model with roughly 71% sensitivity and approximately 78% specificity, a median of roughly six months before onset. Sample size was not statistically predetermined, and blinding of investigators to group allocation was not performed. Most expanded thyroid clonotypes (frequency above 0.001) were also found in blood, which suggests that blood repertoires may mirror thyroid immune responses. Ophthalmopathy was separated from stable hyperthyroidism by a 13 V-J signature model, with 87.88% sensitivity and 81% to 82% specificity obtained in cross-validation and 80%/75% obtained in testing.

The CDR3 has 13 amino acids, counting the end cysteine and phenylalanine. Just CDR3 DNA is preserved here, 39 bases in frame from base 1. The V and J ends are trimmed by 2 bases and 6 bases, leaving 7 bases between them. CDR1 and CDR2 are drawn from the germline V gene: MDHEN, SYDVKM. The TCR beta CDR3 regions were amplified from the RNA transcripts. The first round of RT-PCR for the TCR CDR3 was performed with the HTBI primer set and the Qiagen OneStep RT-PCR kit. Libraries were constructed in a second round of multiplex PCR, after which size selection and purification were performed. Libraries were sequenced paired-end with 100 bp reads on an Illumina HiSeq2000. In the authors' own workflow: SOAPnuke was used to process the raw data, throwing out any read that contained adapters or uncalled bases, had a mean Phred below 15, or lacked an exact constant-primer or identifier match. COPE v1.2.5 was used to merge high-quality paired reads, and clonotypes were defined as unique nucleotide sequences. MiTCR v1.1 was used to align clonotypes to the IMGT TRBV, TRBD and TRBJ reference segments. Analysis was restricted to V-J combinations with a frequency above 0.0001, which covered roughly 99% of repertoires. A TCS score was defined as the ratio between F50 (clonal expansion) and ExV (chaos), using BLOSUM62-based TCRdist between CDR3 peptides within each V-J. Welch's t-statistics and random forest reduced around 510 V-J features to about 13, which were used in a naive Bayes classifier (R e1071). TCRdb cleaned the public reads at Q25 with fastp, built clones with MiXCR and kept in-frame beta chains. When rows share a CDR3 protein, they turn into one entry using the most common DNA and genes. TCRdb's processing, not the authors' own work, is the source of the V and J calls. The sample table holds 300,000 to 450,000 distinct CDR3 sequences, of which roughly 13% were seen once. Around 9.2% of the sample is held by the ten biggest clonotypes.

Stable Graves' hyperthyroidism was defined as no progression to ophthalmopathy during 18 months of follow-up. Hyperthyroidism patients were newly diagnosed, with disease duration under 2 months, and aged 18 to 65 years. Patients with uncontrolled infections, other autoimmune diseases, pregnancy or lactation were excluded. Diagnoses were based on clinical symptoms, serum thyroxine and TRAb, thyroid ultrasound and orbital computed tomography. PBMCs were isolated from around 10 ml of fresh peripheral blood by Ficoll-Paque density gradient centrifugation. Total RNA was extracted with Trizol reagent, and quality was checked on an Agilent 2100 Bioanalyzer. This clonotype was detected many times. Its binding antigen is unknown. No base qualities exist here, and no much larger clone lies one base off it.

The clonotype comes from a woman aged 18-35 years with Graves' hyperthyroidism. The specimen sequenced was blood. This receptor chain uses TRBV28 and TRBJ2-2, and the D gene may be TRBD2, 5 bases matching. The DNA is TGTGCCAGCAGTTTAGACGGGGCCGGGGAGCTGTTTTTT. This codes for CASSLDGAGELFF.